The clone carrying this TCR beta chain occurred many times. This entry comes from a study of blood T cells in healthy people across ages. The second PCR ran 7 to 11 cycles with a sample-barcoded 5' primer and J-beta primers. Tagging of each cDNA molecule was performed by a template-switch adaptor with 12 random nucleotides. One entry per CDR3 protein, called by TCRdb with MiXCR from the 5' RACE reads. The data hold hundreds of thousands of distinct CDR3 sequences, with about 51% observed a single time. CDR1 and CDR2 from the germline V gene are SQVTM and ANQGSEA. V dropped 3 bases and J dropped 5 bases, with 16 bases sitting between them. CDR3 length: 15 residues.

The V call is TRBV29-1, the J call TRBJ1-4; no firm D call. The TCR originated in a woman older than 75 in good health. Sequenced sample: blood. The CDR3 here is CSVDLRPKPNEKLFF. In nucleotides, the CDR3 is TGCAGCGTTGATCTCCGACCGAAACCCAATGAAAAACTGTTTTTT.